This entry is about one TCR beta chain. The missing CDR3 end, 3 residues past where the read stops, is filled in from the germline J gene. The V end was cut by 4 bases, the J end by 2 bases, with 8 bases between. The CDR3 covers 13 residues. Germline V gene sequence: CDR1 LNHDA, CDR2 SQIVND (reference sequence). These data originate in a study of T cells in women clearing cervical HPV infection. Overall study: Case blood was drawn a median approximately 150 days after lesion detection.

Assay: immunoSEQ multiplex PCR; the TCRdb copy retains only in-frame clones and omits some. In total, the table holds about 32,000 clones. The sample consisted of blood buffy coat. This receptor was obtained from a woman aged 18 to 75 with a cervical HPV16 infection that either progressed to CIN3+ or cleared (not recorded which). J is TRBJ1-2 and V is TRBV19, with a weak D call TRBD1 (5 bases). The sequenced part of the CDR3 DNA is TGTGCCAGTAGTAGTTCAGGGAACTATGGC. Translated: CASSSSGNYG. Given in full, the CDR3 is CASSSSGNYGYTF.